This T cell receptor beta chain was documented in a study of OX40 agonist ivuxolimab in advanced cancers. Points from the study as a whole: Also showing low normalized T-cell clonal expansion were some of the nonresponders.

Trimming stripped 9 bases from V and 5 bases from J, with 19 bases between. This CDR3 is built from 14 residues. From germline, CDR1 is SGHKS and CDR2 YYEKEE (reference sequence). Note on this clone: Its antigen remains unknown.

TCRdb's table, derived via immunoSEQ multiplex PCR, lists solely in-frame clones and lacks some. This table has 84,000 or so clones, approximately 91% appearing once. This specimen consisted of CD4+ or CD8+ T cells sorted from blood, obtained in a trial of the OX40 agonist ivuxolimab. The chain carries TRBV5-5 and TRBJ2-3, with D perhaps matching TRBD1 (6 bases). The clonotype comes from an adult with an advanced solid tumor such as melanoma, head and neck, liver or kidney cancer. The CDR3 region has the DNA TGTGCCACCCGGACCCAGGGGACCGGAGATACGCAGTATTTT. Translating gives CATRTQGTGDTQYF.